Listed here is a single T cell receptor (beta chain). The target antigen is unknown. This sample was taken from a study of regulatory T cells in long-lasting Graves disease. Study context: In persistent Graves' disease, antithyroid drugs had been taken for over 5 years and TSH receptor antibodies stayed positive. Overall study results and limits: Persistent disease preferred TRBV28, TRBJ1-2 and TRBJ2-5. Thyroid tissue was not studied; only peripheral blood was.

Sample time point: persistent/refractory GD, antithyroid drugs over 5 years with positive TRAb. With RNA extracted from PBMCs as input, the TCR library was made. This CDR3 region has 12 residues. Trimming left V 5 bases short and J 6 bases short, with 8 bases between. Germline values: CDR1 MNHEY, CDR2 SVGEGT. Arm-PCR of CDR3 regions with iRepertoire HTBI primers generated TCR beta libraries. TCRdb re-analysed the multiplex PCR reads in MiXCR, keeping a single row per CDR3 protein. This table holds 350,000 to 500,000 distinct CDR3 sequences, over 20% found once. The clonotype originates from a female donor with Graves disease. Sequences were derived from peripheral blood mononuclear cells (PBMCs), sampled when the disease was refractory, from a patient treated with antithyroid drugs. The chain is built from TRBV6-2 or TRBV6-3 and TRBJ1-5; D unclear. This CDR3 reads CASSERVQPQHF. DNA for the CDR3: TGTGCCAGCAGTGAACGGGTTCAGCCCCAGCATTTT.